Sequencing of this T cell receptor (beta chain) was carried out in a study of T cell changes during pregnancy in multiple sclerosis. Germline CDR1 reads SGHRS; CDR2 reads YFSETQ. J gave up 2 bases and V 2 bases, and 3 bases lay outside the gene matches. CDR3 length equals 15 residues. Libraries were prepared by immunoSEQ multiplex PCR; TCRdb keeps only in-frame clonotypes and omits some of them. This sample yields about 67,000 clones, of which 80% to 95% are seen a single time; 1.5% to 2% belongs to the top ten. The material sequenced was peripheral blood, taken in the first trimester of pregnancy. This TCR was recovered from a female donor in good health, enrolled as a control in a pregnancy study. This chain connects TRBV5-1 to TRBJ2-3, with 9 bases aligning to TRBD1. The CDR3 protein is CASSFTGGSTDTQYF. DNA of the CDR3: TGCGCCAGCAGCTTCACAGGGGGCTCCACAGATACGCAGTATTTT.